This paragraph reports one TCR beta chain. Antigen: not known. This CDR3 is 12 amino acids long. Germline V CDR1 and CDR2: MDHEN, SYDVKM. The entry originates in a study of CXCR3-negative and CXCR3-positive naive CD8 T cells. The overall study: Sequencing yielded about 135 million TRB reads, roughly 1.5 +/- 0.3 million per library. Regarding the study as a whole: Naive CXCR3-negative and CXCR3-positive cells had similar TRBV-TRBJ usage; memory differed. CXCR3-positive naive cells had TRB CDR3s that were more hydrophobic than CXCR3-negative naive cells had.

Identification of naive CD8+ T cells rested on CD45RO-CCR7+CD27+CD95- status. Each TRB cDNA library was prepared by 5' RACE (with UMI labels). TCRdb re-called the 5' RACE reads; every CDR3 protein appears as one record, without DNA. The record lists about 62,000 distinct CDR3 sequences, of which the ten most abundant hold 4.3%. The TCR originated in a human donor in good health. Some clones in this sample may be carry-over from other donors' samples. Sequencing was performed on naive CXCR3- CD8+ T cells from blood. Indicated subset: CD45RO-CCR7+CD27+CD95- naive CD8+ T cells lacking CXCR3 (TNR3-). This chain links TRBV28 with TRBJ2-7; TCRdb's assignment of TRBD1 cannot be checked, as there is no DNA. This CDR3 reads CASSRTVVEQYF.